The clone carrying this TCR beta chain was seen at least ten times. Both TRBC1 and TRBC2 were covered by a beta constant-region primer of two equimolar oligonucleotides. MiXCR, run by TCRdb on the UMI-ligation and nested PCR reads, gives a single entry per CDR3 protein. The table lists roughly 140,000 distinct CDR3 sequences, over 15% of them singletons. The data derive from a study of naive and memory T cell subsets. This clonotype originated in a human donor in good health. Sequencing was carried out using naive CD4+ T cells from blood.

The CDR3 DNA follows: TGTGCCAGCAGCCGGGACTGGCAAACCTACGAGCAGTACTTC. This encodes CASSRDWQTYEQYF. The chain recombines TRBV5-5 with TRBJ2-7; weak D call: TRBD2 (6 bases). This CDR3 is 14 amino acids long. Trimming left V 4 bases short and J 2 bases short, with 13 bases between. The germline gives CDR1 SGHKS, CDR2 YYEKEE (reference sequence).